This is a list of T cell receptor beta chains from one sample in a study of OX40 agonist ivuxolimab in advanced cancers. Some clones are missing from TCRdb's copy, which holds only in-frame ones; the method was immunoSEQ multiplex PCR. Of some 80,000 clones listed, approximately 92% are singletons. The sample in question was CD4+ or CD8+ T cells sorted from blood, obtained in a trial of the OX40 agonist ivuxolimab. The receptors here all came from an adult with an advanced solid tumor such as melanoma, head and neck, liver or kidney cancer. Each CDR3 is given with its conserved first and last residue. Each record gives: V gene, D gene, CDR3 length, clone size, J gene, CDR3 DNA, CDR3 protein. D genes are given only for firm matches. The size entry is marked missing in some rows and otherwise reads once, few, many or a size class.

v_gene: TRBV15
d_gene: .
len: 17
abundance: .
j_gene: TRBJ2-5
CDR3nt: TGTGCCACCAGCAGATCGAGCGCTACGGGTCTGGGAGAGACCCAGTACTTC
CDR3aa: CATSRSSATGLGETQYF

v_gene: TRBV4-1
d_gene: .
len: 15
abundance: few
j_gene: TRBJ1-1
CDR3nt: TGCGCCAGCAGCCAGATCCAGACGATGAACACTGAAGCTTTCTTT
CDR3aa: CASSQIQTMNTEAFF

v_gene: TRBV10-3
d_gene: TRBD2
len: 14
abundance: .
j_gene: TRBJ2-5
CDR3nt: TGTGCCATCAGTGAAGCGGGAGGGCCGGAGACCCAGTACTTC
CDR3aa: CAISEAGGPETQYF

v_gene: TRBV19
d_gene: .
len: 16
abundance: .
j_gene: TRBJ2-5
CDR3nt: TGTGCCAGTAGTATCGCCGGGGGTTGGGAGCCGGGGACCCAGTACTTC
CDR3aa: CASSIAGGWEPGTQYF

v_gene: TRBV30
d_gene: .
len: 13
abundance: .
j_gene: TRBJ1-5
CDR3nt: TGTGCCTGGAGTAATGGAGGTGGACAGCCCCAGCATTTT
CDR3aa: CAWSNGGGQPQHF

v_gene: TRBV19
d_gene: .
len: 17
abundance: .
j_gene: TRBJ1-4
CDR3nt: TGTGCCAGTAGTTCACCGGGAAGGATCTCAACTAATGAAAAACTGTTTTTT
CDR3aa: CASSSPGRISTNEKLFF

v_gene: TRBV9
d_gene: .
len: 13
abundance: .
j_gene: TRBJ1-2
CDR3nt: TGTGCCAGCAGCGGTCCGGCCTGGGATGGCTACACCTTC
CDR3aa: CASSGPAWDGYTF

v_gene: TRBV2
d_gene: TRBD1
len: 15
abundance: .
j_gene: TRBJ1-6
CDR3nt: TGTGCCAGCAGTCCCCTAGGGACAGGACGATCACCCCTCCACTTT
CDR3aa: CASSPLGTGRSPLHF

v_gene: TRBV7-3
d_gene: .
len: 14
abundance: once
j_gene: TRBJ2-1
CDR3nt: TGTGCCAGCAGCTCCTTTGGGCCTAACAATGAGCAGTTCTTC
CDR3aa: CASSSFGPNNEQFF

v_gene: TRBV15
d_gene: .
len: 14
abundance: .
j_gene: TRBJ1-5
CDR3nt: TGTGCCACCAGAGGGGACGGGCTGGGCCAGCCCCAGCATTTT
CDR3aa: CATRGDGLGQPQHF

v_gene: TRBV20-1
d_gene: .
len: 11
abundance: few
j_gene: TRBJ1-1
CDR3nt: TGCAGTGCTAGAATGGGGACTGAAGCTTTCTTT
CDR3aa: CSARMGTEAFF

v_gene: TRBV7-2
d_gene: .
len: 15
abundance: .
j_gene: TRBJ2-2
CDR3nt: TGTGCCAGCAGCTTAGGAGGGAGGAACACCGGGGAGCTGTTTTTT
CDR3aa: CASSLGGRNTGELFF

v_gene: TRBV5-1
d_gene: .
len: 15
abundance: .
j_gene: TRBJ2-7
CDR3nt: TGCGCCAGCAGCCCTCGGACTGTCAGCTCCTACGAGCAGTACTTC
CDR3aa: CASSPRTVSSYEQYF

v_gene: TRBV27
d_gene: .
len: 15
abundance: .
j_gene: TRBJ2-7
CDR3nt: TGTGCCAGCAGTCCTCTGTGGATTTCCTCCTACGAGCAGTACTTC
CDR3aa: CASSPLWISSYEQYF

v_gene: TRBV18
d_gene: .
len: 15
abundance: once
j_gene: TRBJ1-5
CDR3nt: TGTGCCAGCTCACCGGGGGCAGGGAAGGAACAGCCCCAGCATTTT
CDR3aa: CASSPGAGKEQPQHF

v_gene: TRBV5-8
d_gene: .
len: 14
abundance: .
j_gene: TRBJ1-2
CDR3nt: TGTGCCAGCAGCAGTGTCCGGGCGGGCTATGGCTACACCTTC
CDR3aa: CASSSVRAGYGYTF

v_gene: TRBV15
d_gene: .
len: 15
abundance: .
j_gene: TRBJ1-3
CDR3nt: TGTGCCACCAGCAGGCACAGGAGCTCTGGAAACACCATATATTTT
CDR3aa: CATSRHRSSGNTIYF

v_gene: TRBV4-3
d_gene: .
len: 13
abundance: .
j_gene: TRBJ1-1
CDR3nt: TGCGCCAGCAAAAAGGGGGTGAACACTGAAGCTTTCTTT
CDR3aa: CASKKGVNTEAFF

v_gene: TRBV27
d_gene: .
len: 16
abundance: .
j_gene: TRBJ2-6
CDR3nt: TGTGCCAGCAGTTCTCTTTACAGCTCTGGGGCCAACGTCCTGACTTTC
CDR3aa: CASSSLYSSGANVLTF

v_gene: TRBV6-1
d_gene: TRBD2
len: 15
abundance: once
j_gene: TRBJ2-5
CDR3nt: TGTGCCAGCAGCGGGTCAGGACTAGCCCAAGAGACCCAGTACTTC
CDR3aa: CASSGSGLAQETQYF

v_gene: TRBV10-3
d_gene: TRBD2
len: 17
abundance: .
j_gene: TRBJ2-3
CDR3nt: TGTGCCATCAGTGAGTCAACTAGCGGGAGGGGCACAGATACGCAGTATTTT
CDR3aa: CAISESTSGRGTDTQYF

v_gene: TRBV19
d_gene: .
len: 18
abundance: .
j_gene: TRBJ1-5
CDR3nt: TGTGCCAGTAGCCCTTACACCACCGGGGCAAGTAGCAATCAGCCCCAGCATTTT
CDR3aa: CASSPYTTGASSNQPQHF

v_gene: TRBV28
d_gene: TRBD2
len: 15
abundance: .
j_gene: TRBJ2-5
CDR3nt: TGTGCCAGCACCCTCTCCGGGGGGACCCAAGAGACCCAGTACTTC
CDR3aa: CASTLSGGTQETQYF

v_gene: TRBV7-9
d_gene: .
len: 13
abundance: .
j_gene: TRBJ1-5
CDR3nt: TGTGCCAGCAGCCCGCAGGGTGGGCAGCCCCAGCATTTT
CDR3aa: CASSPQGGQPQHF

v_gene: TRBV2
d_gene: .
len: 17
abundance: .
j_gene: TRBJ2-1
CDR3nt: TGTGCCAGCAGTGAATTCTTAGCGTCGCCCTCCTACAATGAGCAGTTCTTC
CDR3aa: CASSEFLASPSYNEQFF

v_gene: TRBV11-3
d_gene: .
len: 13
abundance: .
j_gene: TRBJ2-3
CDR3nt: TGTGCCAGCAGCCCGGGTCTCACAGATACGCAGTATTTT
CDR3aa: CASSPGLTDTQYF

v_gene: TRBV18
d_gene: TRBD1
len: 16
abundance: .
j_gene: TRBJ2-2
CDR3nt: TGTGCCAGCTCACCCCTGGACAGGTTGAACACCGGGGAGCTGTTTTTT
CDR3aa: CASSPLDRLNTGELFF

v_gene: TRBV18
d_gene: .
len: 14
abundance: .
j_gene: TRBJ2-4
CDR3nt: TGTGCCAGCTCAGGCGTCCAAGCCAAAAACATTCAGTACTTC
CDR3aa: CASSGVQAKNIQYF

v_gene: TRBV7-2
d_gene: .
len: 16
abundance: .
j_gene: TRBJ1-4
CDR3nt: TGTGCCAGCAGCCTAAACCGGGCAGCAACTAATGAAAAACTGTTTTTT
CDR3aa: CASSLNRAATNEKLFF

v_gene: TRBV11-3
d_gene: .
len: 13
abundance: .
j_gene: TRBJ2-5
CDR3nt: TGTGCCAGCAGCTTAGTTGCAAAAGAGACCCAGTACTTC
CDR3aa: CASSLVAKETQYF

v_gene: TRBV5-1
d_gene: .
len: 15
abundance: once
j_gene: TRBJ2-2
CDR3nt: TGCGCCAGCAGCTTGGCCGTCGCGAACACCGGGGAGCTGTTTTTT
CDR3aa: CASSLAVANTGELFF